This TCR beta chain comes out of a study of T cell repertoires in cytomegalovirus infection. Study background: Matching HLA type and CMV infection were both indicated by public TCR beta signatures. General study results and limits: In two of eight donors, the top clonotype was HLA-C-restricted CMV-specific. The cumulative frequency of public TCR beta families distinguished individuals who carried CMV together with the relevant HLA.

CDR3 length: 16 residues. Germline CDR1 is SGHAT and CDR2 is FQDESV (reference sequence). V lost 3 bases to trimming and J lost 2 bases; unmatched junction nucleotides: 7. About this clonotype: What it recognizes is unknown.

TCRdb independently ran MiXCR on the reads; one entry per CDR3 protein. Of some 680,000 distinct CDR3 sequences listed, 35% to 45% are singletons. V usage is TRBV11-1 and J usage is TRBJ2-3; 8 nucleotides match TRBD2. The material sequenced was PBMCs. The sequence was obtained from a human donor in good health (CMV status not recorded). Some clones in this sample may be carry-over from other donors' samples. The CDR3 loop reads CASSFGGGLSTDTQYF. The CDR3 region has the DNA TGTGCCAGCAGCTTCGGCGGGGGGTTATCCACAGATACGCAGTATTTT.